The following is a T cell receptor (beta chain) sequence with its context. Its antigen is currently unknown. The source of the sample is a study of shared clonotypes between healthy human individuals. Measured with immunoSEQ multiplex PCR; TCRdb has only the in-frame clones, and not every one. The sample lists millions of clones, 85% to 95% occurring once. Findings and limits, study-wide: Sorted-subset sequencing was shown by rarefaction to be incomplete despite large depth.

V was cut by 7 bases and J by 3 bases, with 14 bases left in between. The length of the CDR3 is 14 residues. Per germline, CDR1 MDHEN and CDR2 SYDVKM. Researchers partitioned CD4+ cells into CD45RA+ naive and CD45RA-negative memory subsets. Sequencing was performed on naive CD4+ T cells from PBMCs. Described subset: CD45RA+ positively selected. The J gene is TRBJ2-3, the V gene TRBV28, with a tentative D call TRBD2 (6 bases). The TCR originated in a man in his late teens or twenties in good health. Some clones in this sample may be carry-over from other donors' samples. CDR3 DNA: TGTGCCAGCATTGGGCGGGATATAACAGATACGCAGTATTTT. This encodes CASIGRDITDTQYF.